The next 3 T cell receptor beta chains were all read from a single sample in a study of T-cell reconstitution after alpha-beta-depleted transplantation in children listed by TCRdb under 2016. The library was obtained by PCR. TCRdb records Illumina HiSeq 2500 as the sequencer. To normalize quantification of the TCRbeta repertoire, the TCR libraries were built with molecular barcoding that relied on unique molecular identifiers. TCRdb cleaned the public reads at Q25 with fastp, built clones with MiXCR and kept in-frame beta chains. When rows share a CDR3 protein, they turn into one entry using the most common DNA and genes. In all, the sample holds 490,000 or so distinct CDR3 sequences, and under 15% of those were seen once. The ten most abundant clones make up more than 5.5% of the sample. The source was PBMCs from the stem cell graft donor, collected from the stem cell graft. The receptors shown here come from a human donor who donated a stem cell graft to a child with combined immunodeficiency.

This clonotype has ten or more counts. The chain employs TRBV10-3 and TRBJ2-6; 8 bases line up with TRBD1. CDR3 length: 17 amino acids. J gave up 1 base and V 11 bases, and 13 bases lay outside the gene matches. CDR1 and CDR2 from the germline V gene are ENHRY and SYGVKD. For the CDR3, the DNA is TGTGCCGCGACAGGGGAACAGAAAGGATCTGGGGCCAACGTCCTGACTTTC. It yields the protein CAATGEQKGSGANVLTF.

This clonotype was counted only a few times. This chain links TRBV6-2 or TRBV6-3 with TRBJ2-1; unclear D gene. V was pared by 2 bases and J by 11 bases, with 16 bases between. CDR1 is MNHEY and CDR2 is SVGEGT in the germline V gene. This CDR3 spans 14 amino acids. For the CDR3, the DNA is TGTGCCAGCAGTTACACCCAAAAGTCCCTTCAGCAGTTCTTC. Amino acid sequence: CASSYTQKSLQQFF.

The table lists this clonotype with a few counts. V gene TRBV5-1 combines with J gene TRBJ1-2, with 8 nucleotides matching TRBD1. The junction had 8 bases not matched to a gene; V was cut back by 4 bases and J by 6 bases. Germline CDR1 is SGHRS and CDR2 is YFSETQ. The CDR3 length is 14 residues. The DNA of the CDR3 is TGCGCCAGCAGCCCAGGGGGCAGCGGGGATGGCTACACCTTC. Translation: CASSPGGSGDGYTF.